This T cell receptor (beta chain) was sequenced for a study of blood T cell repertoires in COVID-19. TCRdb's table, derived via immunoSEQ multiplex PCR, lists solely in-frame clones and lacks some. The sample consists of some 160,000 clones, approximately 86% of them appearing once. The CDR3 loop spans 15 amino acids. Unmatched junction bases numbered 12, after V lost 5 bases and J lost 7 bases. The germline V gene encodes CDR1 SEHNR and CDR2 FQNEAQ (reference sequence). The clonotype comes from a woman over 75 with COVID-19, enrolled during active disease. Sequencing input: peripheral blood. The chain carries TRBV7-9 and TRBJ1-1; 8 bases map to TRBD1. CDR3 in DNA: TGTGCCAGCAGCGAGAGACAGGGGAGGTCTAGTGAAGCTTTCTTT. This gives the protein CASSERQGRSSEAFF.